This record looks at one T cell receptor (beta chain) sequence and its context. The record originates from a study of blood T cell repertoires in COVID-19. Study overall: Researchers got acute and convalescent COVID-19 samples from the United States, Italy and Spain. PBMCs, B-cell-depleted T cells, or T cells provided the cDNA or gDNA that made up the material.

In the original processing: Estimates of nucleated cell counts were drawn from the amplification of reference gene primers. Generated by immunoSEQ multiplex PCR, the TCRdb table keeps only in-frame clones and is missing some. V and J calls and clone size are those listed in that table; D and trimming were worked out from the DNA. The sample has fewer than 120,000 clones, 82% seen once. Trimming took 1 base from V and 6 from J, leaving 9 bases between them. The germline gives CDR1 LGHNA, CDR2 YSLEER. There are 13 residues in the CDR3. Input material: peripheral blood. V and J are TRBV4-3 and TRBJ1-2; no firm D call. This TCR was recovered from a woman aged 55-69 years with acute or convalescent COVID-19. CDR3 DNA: TGCGCCAGCAGCCAAGTACTTGAGGATGGCTACACCTTC. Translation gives CASSQVLEDGYTF.